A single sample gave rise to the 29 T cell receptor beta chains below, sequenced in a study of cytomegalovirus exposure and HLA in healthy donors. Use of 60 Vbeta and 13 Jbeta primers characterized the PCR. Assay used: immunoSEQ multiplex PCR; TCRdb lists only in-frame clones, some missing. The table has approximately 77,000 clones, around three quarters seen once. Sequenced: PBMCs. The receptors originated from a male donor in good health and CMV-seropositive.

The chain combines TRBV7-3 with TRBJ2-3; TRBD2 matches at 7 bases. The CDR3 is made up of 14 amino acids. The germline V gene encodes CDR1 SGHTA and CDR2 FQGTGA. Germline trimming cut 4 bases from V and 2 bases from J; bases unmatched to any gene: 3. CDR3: CASSWSGDTDTQYF. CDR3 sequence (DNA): TGTGCCAGCAGCTGGAGCGGGGACACAGATACGCAGTATTTT. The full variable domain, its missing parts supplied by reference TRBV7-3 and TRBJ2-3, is GAGVSQTPSNKVTEKGKYVELRCDPISGHTALYWYRQSLGQGPEFLIYFQGTGAADDSGLPNDRFFAVRPEGSVSTLKIQRTERGDSAVYLCASSWSGDTDTQYFGPGTRLTVL.

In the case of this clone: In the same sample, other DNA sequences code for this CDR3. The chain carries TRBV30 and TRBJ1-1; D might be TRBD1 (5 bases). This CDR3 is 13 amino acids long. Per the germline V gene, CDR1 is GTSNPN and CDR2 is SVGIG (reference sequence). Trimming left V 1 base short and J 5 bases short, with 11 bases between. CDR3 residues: CAWSEAGRTEAFF. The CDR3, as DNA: TGTGCCTGGAGTGAGGCAGGGAGGACTGAAGCTTTCTTT. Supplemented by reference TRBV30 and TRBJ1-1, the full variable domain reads SQTIHQWPATLVQPVGSPLSLECTVEGTSNPNLYWYRQAAGRGLQLLFYSVGIGQISSEVPQNLSASRPQDRQFILSSKKLLLSDSGFYLCAWSEAGRTEAFFGQGTRLTVV.

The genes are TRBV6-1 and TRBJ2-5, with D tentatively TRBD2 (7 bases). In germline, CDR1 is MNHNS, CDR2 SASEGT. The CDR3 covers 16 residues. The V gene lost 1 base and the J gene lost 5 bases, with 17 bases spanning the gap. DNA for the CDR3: TGTGCCAGCAGTGAAGGTGGAGGGAGGGGGAGGGAGACCCAGTACTTC. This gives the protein CASSEGGGRGRETQYF.

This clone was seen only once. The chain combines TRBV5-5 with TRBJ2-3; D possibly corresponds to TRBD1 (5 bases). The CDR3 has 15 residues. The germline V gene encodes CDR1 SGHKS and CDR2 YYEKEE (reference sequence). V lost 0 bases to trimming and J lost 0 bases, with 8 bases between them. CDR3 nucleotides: TGTGCCAGCAGCTTGGACAGGATTAGCACAGATACGCAGTATTTT. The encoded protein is CASSLDRISTDTQYF.

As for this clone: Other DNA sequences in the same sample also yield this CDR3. CDR3 bases: TGTGCCAGCAGTTTAACTAGCGGGGGCCAAGAGACCCAGTACTTC. It yields the protein CASSLTSGGQETQYF. This chain joins TRBV28 and TRBJ2-5; 11 bases fit TRBD2. CDR1 is MDHEN and CDR2 is SYDVKM in the germline V gene. The J segment lost 1 base and the V segment lost 2 bases, leaving 0 bases of the junction unmatched. This CDR3 has 15 amino acids.

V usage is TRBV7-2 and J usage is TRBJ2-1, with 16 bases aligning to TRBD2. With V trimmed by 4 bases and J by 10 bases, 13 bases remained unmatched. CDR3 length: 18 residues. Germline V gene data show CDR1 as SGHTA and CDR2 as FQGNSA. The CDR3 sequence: CASSSTAGTSGGAREQFF. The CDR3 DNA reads TGTGCCAGCAGCTCCACGGCCGGGACTAGCGGGGGGGCCAGAGAGCAGTTCTTC. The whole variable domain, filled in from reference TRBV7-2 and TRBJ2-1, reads GAGVSQSPSNKVTEKGKDVELRCDPISGHTALYWYRQSLGQGLEFLIYFQGNSAPDKSGLPSDRFSAERTGGSVSTLTIQRTQQEDSAVYLCASSSTAGTSGGAREQFFGPGTRLTVL.

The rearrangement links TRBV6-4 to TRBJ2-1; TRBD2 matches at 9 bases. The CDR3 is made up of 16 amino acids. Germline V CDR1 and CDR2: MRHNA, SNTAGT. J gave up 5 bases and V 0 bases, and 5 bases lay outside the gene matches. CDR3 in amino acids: CASSDSAGGSHNEQFF. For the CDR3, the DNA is TGTGCCAGCAGTGACTCTGCGGGAGGGTCCCACAATGAGCAGTTCTTC.

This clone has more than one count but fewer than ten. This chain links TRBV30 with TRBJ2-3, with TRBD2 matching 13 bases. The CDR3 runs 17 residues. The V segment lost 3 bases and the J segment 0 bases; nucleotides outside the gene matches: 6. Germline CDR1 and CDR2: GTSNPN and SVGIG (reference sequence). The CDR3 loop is CAWSPPGLAGSTDTQYF. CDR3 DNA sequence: TGTGCCTGGAGCCCGCCGGGACTAGCGGGGAGCACAGATACGCAGTATTTT. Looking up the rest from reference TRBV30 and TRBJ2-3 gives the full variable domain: SQTIHQWPATLVQPVGSPLSLECTVEGTSNPNLYWYRQAAGRGLQLLFYSVGIGQISSEVPQNLSASRPQDRQFILSSKKLLLSDSGFYLCAWSPPGLAGSTDTQYFGPGTRLTVL.

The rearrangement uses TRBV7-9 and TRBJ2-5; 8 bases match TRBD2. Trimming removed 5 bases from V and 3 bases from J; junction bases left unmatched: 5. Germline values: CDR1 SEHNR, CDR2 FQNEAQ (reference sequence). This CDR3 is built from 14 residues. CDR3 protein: CASSAQTSEETQYF. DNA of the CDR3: TGTGCCAGCAGCGCCCAGACTAGCGAAGAGACCCAGTACTTC.

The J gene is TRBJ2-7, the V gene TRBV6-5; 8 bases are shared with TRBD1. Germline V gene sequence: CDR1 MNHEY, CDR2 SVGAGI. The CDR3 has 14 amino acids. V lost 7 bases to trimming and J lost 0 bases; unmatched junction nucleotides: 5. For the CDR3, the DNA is TGTGCCAGCACCCAGGGGGCGGGCTCCTACGAGCAGTACTTC. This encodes CASTQGAGSYEQYF.

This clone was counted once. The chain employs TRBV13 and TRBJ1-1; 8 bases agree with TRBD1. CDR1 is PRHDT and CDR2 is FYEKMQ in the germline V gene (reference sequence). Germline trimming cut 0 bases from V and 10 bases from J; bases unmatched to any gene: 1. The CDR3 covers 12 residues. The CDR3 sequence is CASSLGQGVAFF. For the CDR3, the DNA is TGTGCCAGCAGCTTAGGACAGGGGGTAGCTTTCTTT.

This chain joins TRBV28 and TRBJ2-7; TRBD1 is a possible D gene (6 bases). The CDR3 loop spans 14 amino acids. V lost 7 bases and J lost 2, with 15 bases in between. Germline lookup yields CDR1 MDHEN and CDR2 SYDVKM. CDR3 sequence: CASNDSGHPYEQYF. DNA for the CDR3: TGTGCCAGCAACGATTCGGGACACCCCTACGAGCAGTACTTC.

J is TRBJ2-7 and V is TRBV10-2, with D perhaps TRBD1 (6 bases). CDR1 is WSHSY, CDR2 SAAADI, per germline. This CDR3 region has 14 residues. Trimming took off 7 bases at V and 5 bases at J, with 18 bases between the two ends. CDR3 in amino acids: CASTLTRQGNEQYF. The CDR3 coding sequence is TGCGCCAGCACCCTCACGCGTCAGGGGAACGAGCAGTACTTC.

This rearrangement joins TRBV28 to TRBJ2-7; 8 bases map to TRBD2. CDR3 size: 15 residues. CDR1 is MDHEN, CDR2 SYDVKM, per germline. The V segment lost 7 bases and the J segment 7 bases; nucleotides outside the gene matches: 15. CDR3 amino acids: CASIDPGLASGEQYF. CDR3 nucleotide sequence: TGTGCCAGCATAGACCCAGGACTAGCATCGGGGGAGCAGTACTTC.

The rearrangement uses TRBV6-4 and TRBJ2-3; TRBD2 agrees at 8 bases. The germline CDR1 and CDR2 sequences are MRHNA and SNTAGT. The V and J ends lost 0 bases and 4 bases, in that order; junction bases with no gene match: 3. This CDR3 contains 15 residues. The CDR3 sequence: CASSDSAGGADTQYF. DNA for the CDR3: TGTGCCAGCAGTGACTCCGCGGGGGGAGCAGATACGCAGTATTTT.

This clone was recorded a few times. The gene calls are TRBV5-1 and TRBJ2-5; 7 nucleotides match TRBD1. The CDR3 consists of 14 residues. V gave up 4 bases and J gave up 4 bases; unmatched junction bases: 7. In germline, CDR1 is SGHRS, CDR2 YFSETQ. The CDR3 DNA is TGCGCCAGCAGCACCCAACAGGGGTCAGAGACCCAGTACTTC. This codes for CASSTQQGSETQYF.

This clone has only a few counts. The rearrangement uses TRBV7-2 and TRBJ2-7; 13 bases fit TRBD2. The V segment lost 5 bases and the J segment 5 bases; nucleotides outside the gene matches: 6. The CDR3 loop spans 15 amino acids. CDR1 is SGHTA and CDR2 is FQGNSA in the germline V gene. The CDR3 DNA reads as TGTGCCAGCAGCCCAAGGACTAGCGGGAGCCACGAGCAGTACTTC. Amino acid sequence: CASSPRTSGSHEQYF.

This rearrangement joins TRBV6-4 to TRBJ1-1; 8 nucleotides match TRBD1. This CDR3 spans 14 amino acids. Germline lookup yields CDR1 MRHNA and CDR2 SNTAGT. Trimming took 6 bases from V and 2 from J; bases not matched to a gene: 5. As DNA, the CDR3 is TGTGCCAGCAGACCGGGGACAGGAAACACTGAAGCTTTCTTT. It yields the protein CASRPGTGNTEAFF.

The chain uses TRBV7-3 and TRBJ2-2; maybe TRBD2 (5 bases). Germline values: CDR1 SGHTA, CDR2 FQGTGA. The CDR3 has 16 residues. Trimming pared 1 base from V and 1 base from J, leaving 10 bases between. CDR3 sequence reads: CASSLNGGLNTGELFF. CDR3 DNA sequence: TGTGCCAGCAGCTTAAACGGCGGGCTGAACACCGGGGAGCTGTTTTTT.

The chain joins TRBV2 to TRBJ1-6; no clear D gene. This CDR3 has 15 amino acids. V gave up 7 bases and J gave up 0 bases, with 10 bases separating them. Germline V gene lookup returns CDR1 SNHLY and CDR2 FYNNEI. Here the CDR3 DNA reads TGTGCCAGCACCTTACAGAGCTCCTATAATTCACCCCTCCACTTT. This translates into CASTLQSSYNSPLHF.

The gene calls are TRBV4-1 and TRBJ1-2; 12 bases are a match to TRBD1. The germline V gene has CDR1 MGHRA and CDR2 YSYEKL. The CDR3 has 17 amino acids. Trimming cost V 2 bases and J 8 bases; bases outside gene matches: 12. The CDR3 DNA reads TGCGCCAGCAGCCAAAGAGGTCCGGGACAGGGGGCGCGGGGCTACACCTTC. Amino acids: CASSQRGPGQGARGYTF.

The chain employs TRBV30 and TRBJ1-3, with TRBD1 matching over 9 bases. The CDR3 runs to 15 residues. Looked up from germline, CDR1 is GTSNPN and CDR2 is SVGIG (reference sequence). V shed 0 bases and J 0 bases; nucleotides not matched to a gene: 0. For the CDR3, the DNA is TGTGCCTGGAGTGTGGGACAGGGCTCTGGAAACACCATATATTTT. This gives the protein CAWSVGQGSGNTIYF.

CDR3 DNA: TGTGCCAGCAGCTTAACTGGGGGGGCTGCAGATACGCAGTATTTT. Translation: CASSLTGGAADTQYF. The V call is TRBV7-3, the J call TRBJ2-3; perhaps TRBD2 as D (7 bases). V was shortened by 0 bases and J by 4 bases, with 11 bases between the two germline ends. The CDR3 spans 15 residues. CDR1 and CDR2 (germline): SGHTA, FQGTGA.

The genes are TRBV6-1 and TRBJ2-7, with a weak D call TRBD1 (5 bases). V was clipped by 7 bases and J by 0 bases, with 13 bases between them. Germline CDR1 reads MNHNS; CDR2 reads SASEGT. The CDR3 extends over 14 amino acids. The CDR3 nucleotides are TGTGCCAGCATCCTCGGACAAAGCTCCTACGAGCAGTACTTC. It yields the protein CASILGQSSYEQYF.

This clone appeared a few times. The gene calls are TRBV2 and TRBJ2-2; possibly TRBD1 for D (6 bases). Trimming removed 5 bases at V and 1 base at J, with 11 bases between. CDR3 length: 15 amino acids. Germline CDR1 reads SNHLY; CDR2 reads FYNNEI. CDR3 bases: TGTGCCAGCAGTCCCGGACAGCTGAACACCGGGGAGCTGTTTTTT. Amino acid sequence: CASSPGQLNTGELFF.

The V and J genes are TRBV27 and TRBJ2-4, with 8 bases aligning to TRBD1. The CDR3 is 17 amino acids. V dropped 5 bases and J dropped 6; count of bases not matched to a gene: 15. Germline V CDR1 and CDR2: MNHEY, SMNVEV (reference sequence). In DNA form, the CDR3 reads TGTGCCAGCAGTCCGTCAGGGGGCAGCTTAAGGGTAAACATTCAGTACTTC. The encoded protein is CASSPSGGSLRVNIQYF.

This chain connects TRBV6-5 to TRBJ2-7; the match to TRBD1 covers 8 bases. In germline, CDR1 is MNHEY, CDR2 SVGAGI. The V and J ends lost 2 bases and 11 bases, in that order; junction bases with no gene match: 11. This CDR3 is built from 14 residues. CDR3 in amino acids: CASSYGGTGRGEYF. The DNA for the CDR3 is TGTGCCAGCAGTTACGGCGGGACAGGCCGAGGGGAGTACTTC.

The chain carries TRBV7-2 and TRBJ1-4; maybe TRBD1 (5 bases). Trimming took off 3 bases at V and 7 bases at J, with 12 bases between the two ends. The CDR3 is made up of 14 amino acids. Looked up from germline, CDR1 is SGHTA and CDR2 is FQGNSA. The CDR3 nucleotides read TGTGCCAGCAGCTTCGGGGGTGGTGGTGAAAAACTGTTTTTT. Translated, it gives CASSFGGGGEKLFF.

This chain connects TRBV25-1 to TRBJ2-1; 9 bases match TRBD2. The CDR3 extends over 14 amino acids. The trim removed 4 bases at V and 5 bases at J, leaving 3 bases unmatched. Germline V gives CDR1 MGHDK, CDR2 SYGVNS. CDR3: CASSVGTSNNEQFF. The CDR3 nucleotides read TGTGCCAGCAGTGTCGGGACTAGCAACAATGAGCAGTTCTTC.